This TCR beta chain was obtained from a study of cytomegalovirus exposure and HLA in healthy donors. The data were produced by immunoSEQ multiplex PCR, yet TCRdb's version contains in-frame clones alone and is incomplete. This table holds roughly 260,000 clones, around 91% found once. Donors were drawn from the approximately 120-subject validation cohort, separate from the approximately 700-subject first cohort. This clone has just a few counts. The antigen remains unidentified. Germline V gives CDR1 ENHRY, CDR2 SYGVKD. V was clipped by 10 bases and J by 5 bases; unmatched bases: 2. The CDR3 is 11 residues long. Study-wide findings and caveats: Most sequenced TCRs were rare (though some public TCRs occurred in many donors). Researchers reported that a few CMV-associated chains were confirmed in vitro as CMV antigen-specific. The authors enumerated 150 to 200 TCR beta chains as linked to cytomegalovirus.

Sequencing used PBMCs. The chain has TRBV10-3 and TRBJ2-5; the match to TRBD1 covers 9 bases. The sequence was obtained from a woman aged 18 to 35 in good health and CMV-seronegative. The CDR3 region is CASGQGETQYF. The CDR3 region has the DNA TGTGCCAGTGGACAGGGGGAGACCCAGTACTTC.